The present T cell receptor beta chain was sequenced within a study of PD-1 blockade in mismatch repair-deficient tumors. Whole-study context: Enrolled about 2013-2016, patients had progressing, pretreated mismatch repair-deficient cancers of approximately 13 types.

TCRdb's table, derived via immunoSEQ multiplex PCR, lists solely in-frame clones and lacks some. Among about 130,000 clones listed, around nine tenths were seen once. The V gene's germline CDR1 is PRHDT and CDR2 FYEKMQ (reference sequence). Between the trimmed V and J ends, which lost 4 bases and 7 bases, there was a span of 14 bases. The CDR3 totals 13 residues. PCR or immunohistochemistry showed mismatch repair deficiency in every enrolled patient. General study points: Tumor-resident clones, often undetectable pretreatment in blood, expanded then contracted after pembrolizumab.

For this clone: Antigen: not known.

The sequencing used peripheral blood, collected just over 70 weeks after starting pembrolizumab. This TCR was sampled from an adult with mismatch repair-deficient cancer. This rearrangement joins TRBV13 to TRBJ2-7; a possible D gene is TRBD1 (6 bases). CDR3 sequence reads: CASSWGRRSEQYF. CDR3 DNA: TGTGCCAGCAGCTGGGGGCGACGGAGTGAGCAGTACTTC. The variable domain in full, with the rest retrieved from reference TRBV13 and TRBJ2-7, is AAGVIQSPRHLIKEKRETATLKCYPIPRHDTVYWYQQGPGQDPQFLISFYEKMQSDKGSIPDRFSAQQFSDYHSELNMSSLELGDSALYFCASSWGRRSEQYFGPGTRLTVT.